This is a list of T cell receptor beta chains from one sample in a study of blood T cell repertoires in COVID-19. Generated by immunoSEQ multiplex PCR, the TCRdb table keeps only in-frame clones and is missing some. The table has just under 150,000 clones, approximately 85% seen once. Sequenced: peripheral blood. The receptor set was obtained from a human donor with acute or convalescent COVID-19. The donor label of this sample is uncertain. Both conserved end residues are part of each CDR3. The order of the fields is clone size, D gene, V gene, J gene, CDR3 DNA, CDR3 protein. D genes are given only for firm matches. Clone sizes are given selectively: once, few, many, or a class where the clone is expanded.

clone size: .; D gene: .; V gene: TRBV28; J gene: TRBJ2-3; CDR3 DNA: TGTGCCAGCAGTTTCGGACAGGGAGGGGATACGCAGTATTTT; CDR3 protein: CASSFGQGGDTQYF
clone size: .; D gene: TRBD1; V gene: TRBV5-4; J gene: TRBJ1-2; CDR3 DNA: TGTGCCAGCAGCCCGGCGGACAGGGGCCAATGGGGCTACACCTTC; CDR3 protein: CASSPADRGQWGYTF
clone size: .; D gene: .; V gene: TRBV18; J gene: TRBJ1-1; CDR3 DNA: TGTGCCAGCTCACCAAGGGTCGGGGATAGAGGGCCTGAAGCTTTCTTT; CDR3 protein: CASSPRVGDRGPEAFF
clone size: .; D gene: .; V gene: TRBV7-2; J gene: TRBJ1-1; CDR3 DNA: TGTGCCAGCAGCTCGATGACAGGCCCAGGAACTGAAGCTTTCTTT; CDR3 protein: CASSSMTGPGTEAFF
clone size: .; D gene: .; V gene: TRBV7-9; J gene: TRBJ1-6; CDR3 DNA: TGTGCCAGCAGCTTAGCGTCAGGGGTAGTCTCACCCCTCCACTTT; CDR3 protein: CASSLASGVVSPLHF
clone size: .; D gene: TRBD2; V gene: TRBV7-8; J gene: TRBJ2-5; CDR3 DNA: TGTGCCAGCAGCTTAGGGTTTCTAGCGGGGCAACAAGAGACCCAGTACTTC; CDR3 protein: CASSLGFLAGQQETQYF
clone size: .; D gene: TRBD1; V gene: TRBV28; J gene: TRBJ1-1; CDR3 DNA: TGTGCCAGCAGAAAACAGGGGATCGCTGAAGCTTTCTTT; CDR3 protein: CASRKQGIAEAFF
clone size: .; D gene: .; V gene: TRBV5-1; J gene: TRBJ2-7; CDR3 DNA: TGCGCCAGCAGCTCAAATCCAGGGGTAAGCTCCTACGAGCAGTACTTC; CDR3 protein: CASSSNPGVSSYEQYF
clone size: once; D gene: TRBD2; V gene: TRBV14; J gene: TRBJ2-3; CDR3 DNA: TGTGCCAGCAGCCAACCTCTTGGCGGGGGGGACACAGATACGCAGTATTTT; CDR3 protein: CASSQPLGGGDTDTQYF
clone size: .; D gene: TRBD2; V gene: TRBV6-6; J gene: TRBJ2-1; CDR3 DNA: TGTGCCAGCAGTGGGACTAGCGGGGGGGCCGGGAATGAGCAGTTCTTC; CDR3 protein: CASSGTSGGAGNEQFF
clone size: .; D gene: TRBD1; V gene: TRBV6-5; J gene: TRBJ2-7; CDR3 DNA: TGTGCCAGCAGTTATCCGGGACAGGGCTACGAGCAGTACTTC; CDR3 protein: CASSYPGQGYEQYF
clone size: .; D gene: .; V gene: TRBV5-1; J gene: TRBJ2-7; CDR3 DNA: TGCGCCAGCAGCTTGGCTCCAGGGCCCTACGAGCAGTACTTC; CDR3 protein: CASSLAPGPYEQYF
clone size: .; D gene: .; V gene: TRBV4-3; J gene: TRBJ1-4; CDR3 DNA: TGCGCCAGCAGCCAAGGGCAGGGAAATGAAAAACTGTTTTTT; CDR3 protein: CASSQGQGNEKLFF
clone size: .; D gene: .; V gene: TRBV27; J gene: TRBJ1-1; CDR3 DNA: TGTGCCAGCAGTCAACAGGGTCGCGGCGCTGAAGCTTTCTTT; CDR3 protein: CASSQQGRGAEAFF
clone size: .; D gene: TRBD1; V gene: TRBV27; J gene: TRBJ1-1; CDR3 DNA: TGTGCCAGCAGTTCAGACGACAGGGTTACTGAAGCTTTCTTT; CDR3 protein: CASSSDDRVTEAFF
clone size: .; D gene: .; V gene: TRBV2; J gene: TRBJ2-4; CDR3 DNA: TGTGCCAGCAGAGTGACAGTAACCAAAAACATTCAGTACTTC; CDR3 protein: CASRVTVTKNIQYF
clone size: .; D gene: TRBD2; V gene: TRBV3-1/TRBV3-2; J gene: TRBJ2-5; CDR3 DNA: TGTGCCAGCAGCTCCAATCCCGGGACTAGTGCAGAGACCCAGTACTTC; CDR3 protein: CASSSNPGTSAETQYF
clone size: .; D gene: .; V gene: TRBV19; J gene: TRBJ1-5; CDR3 DNA: TGTGCCAGTAGTATCCCCGCAGGGAGCAATCAGCCCCAGCATTTT; CDR3 protein: CASSIPAGSNQPQHF
clone size: .; D gene: .; V gene: TRBV5-1; J gene: TRBJ2-5; CDR3 DNA: TGCGCCAGCAGCGACAACAGGGTACGGGAGACCCAGTACTTC; CDR3 protein: CASSDNRVRETQYF
clone size: .; D gene: TRBD1; V gene: TRBV19; J gene: TRBJ2-6; CDR3 DNA: TGTGCCAGTAGTATTGGACAGGGGACAGATATGGCCAACGTCCTGACTTTC; CDR3 protein: CASSIGQGTDMANVLTF
clone size: .; D gene: .; V gene: TRBV18; J gene: TRBJ1-6; CDR3 DNA: TGTGCCAGCTCACCTGCACTAGATTCACCCCTCCACTTT; CDR3 protein: CASSPALDSPLHF
clone size: .; D gene: TRBD2; V gene: TRBV3-1/TRBV3-2; J gene: TRBJ2-1; CDR3 DNA: TGTGCCAGCAGCCGCTCAGCGGGGAATGAGCAGTTCTTC; CDR3 protein: CASSRSAGNEQFF
clone size: few; D gene: .; V gene: TRBV4-2; J gene: TRBJ1-1; CDR3 DNA: TGTGCCAGCAGCCAAAGCTTCGAGAACACTGAAGCTTTCTTT; CDR3 protein: CASSQSFENTEAFF
clone size: .; D gene: .; V gene: TRBV7-2; J gene: TRBJ1-5; CDR3 DNA: TGTGCCAGCAGCCCCGTCTGGGGCGGCAATCAGCCCCAGCATTTT; CDR3 protein: CASSPVWGGNQPQHF
clone size: once; D gene: .; V gene: TRBV5-6; J gene: TRBJ1-2; CDR3 DNA: TGTGCCAGCAGCTTACAGAAACTCAGGCGCGGCTACACCTTC; CDR3 protein: CASSLQKLRRGYTF
clone size: .; D gene: TRBD2; V gene: TRBV9; J gene: TRBJ2-5; CDR3 DNA: TGTGCCAGCAGCCCCCAAGCGGGAGTATCAGAGACCCAGTACTTC; CDR3 protein: CASSPQAGVSETQYF
clone size: .; D gene: .; V gene: TRBV6-5; J gene: TRBJ1-4; CDR3 DNA: TGTGCCAGCAGGCGGACAACTAATGAAAAACTGTTTTTT; CDR3 protein: CASRRTTNEKLFF
clone size: few; D gene: .; V gene: TRBV6-1; J gene: TRBJ1-2; CDR3 DNA: TGTGCCAGCAGTGGCCCGGACACAGGGTACGGCTATGGCTACACCTTC; CDR3 protein: CASSGPDTGYGYGYTF
clone size: .; D gene: .; V gene: TRBV7-9; J gene: TRBJ1-1; CDR3 DNA: TGTGCCAGCAGCTTGGACAGCGGGGTAGAAGCTTTCTTT; CDR3 protein: CASSLDSGVEAFF
clone size: .; D gene: TRBD1; V gene: TRBV6-1; J gene: TRBJ1-6; CDR3 DNA: TGTGCCAGCAGTGCAAAAGACAGGGCCCCAAATTCACCCCTCCACTTT; CDR3 protein: CASSAKDRAPNSPLHF
clone size: .; D gene: .; V gene: TRBV4-3; J gene: TRBJ2-2; CDR3 DNA: TGCGCCAGCAGCCAAAGAGCGGAAAACACCGGGGAGCTGTTTTTT; CDR3 protein: CASSQRAENTGELFF
clone size: .; D gene: .; V gene: TRBV6-2/TRBV6-3; J gene: TRBJ1-2; CDR3 DNA: TGTGCCAGCAGTTACGGCTCGGGGTTTAGTGGCTACACCTTC; CDR3 protein: CASSYGSGFSGYTF
clone size: .; D gene: TRBD1; V gene: TRBV19; J gene: TRBJ1-1; CDR3 DNA: TGTGCCAGTAGTCAACCGGGACAGCGGATGAACACTGAAGCTTTCTTT; CDR3 protein: CASSQPGQRMNTEAFF
clone size: .; D gene: TRBD1; V gene: TRBV6-5; J gene: TRBJ1-6; CDR3 DNA: TGTGCCAGCAGCCGGGGACAGGGCGATTCACCCCTCCACTTT; CDR3 protein: CASSRGQGDSPLHF
clone size: .; D gene: .; V gene: TRBV9; J gene: TRBJ1-3; CDR3 DNA: TGTGCCAGCAGCGTTGGTCGGGGGGCGTCCGGAAACACCATATATTTT; CDR3 protein: CASSVGRGASGNTIYF
clone size: .; D gene: .; V gene: TRBV18; J gene: TRBJ1-3; CDR3 DNA: TGTGCCAGCTCACCACTGACGGGATCCTCTGGAAACACCATATATTTT; CDR3 protein: CASSPLTGSSGNTIYF
clone size: .; D gene: .; V gene: TRBV27; J gene: TRBJ2-3; CDR3 DNA: TGTGCCAGCAGCCTGGGGCTACCCACAGATACGCAGTATTTT; CDR3 protein: CASSLGLPTDTQYF
clone size: .; D gene: TRBD2; V gene: TRBV19; J gene: TRBJ2-3; CDR3 DNA: TGTGCCAGTAGTACCATGACTAGCGGGAGGCCGGAGGTGTTTGCAGATACGCAGTATTTT; CDR3 protein: CASSTMTSGRPEVFADTQYF
clone size: .; D gene: TRBD2; V gene: TRBV6-5; J gene: TRBJ2-1; CDR3 DNA: TGTGCCAGCAGTTACACCTTTAGCGGGACCTACAATGAGCAGTTCTTC; CDR3 protein: CASSYTFSGTYNEQFF
clone size: .; D gene: .; V gene: TRBV4-1; J gene: TRBJ2-5; CDR3 DNA: TGCGCCAGCAGCCAAGAACCCTACGGAGCTGAGGGAGAGACCCAGTACTTC; CDR3 protein: CASSQEPYGAEGETQYF
clone size: .; D gene: .; V gene: TRBV19; J gene: TRBJ2-1; CDR3 DNA: TGTGCCAGTAGTGGCTCTCTTTCCTACAATGAGCAGTTCTTC; CDR3 protein: CASSGSLSYNEQFF
clone size: .; D gene: TRBD1; V gene: TRBV7-2; J gene: TRBJ1-2; CDR3 DNA: TGTGCCAGCAGCCCAGACAGGGCGCGGGGCTACACCTTC; CDR3 protein: CASSPDRARGYTF
clone size: few; D gene: .; V gene: TRBV6-5; J gene: TRBJ1-1; CDR3 DNA: TGTGCCAGCAGTCCCCTGGGGGCAGTGAACACTGAAGCTTTCTTT; CDR3 protein: CASSPLGAVNTEAFF
clone size: .; D gene: TRBD1; V gene: TRBV4-3; J gene: TRBJ2-2; CDR3 DNA: TGCGCCAGCAGCCAAGATTTGTTCTATCTCCAGGGGGCTAATCCCGGGGAGCTGTTTTTT; CDR3 protein: CASSQDLFYLQGANPGELFF
clone size: .; D gene: TRBD2; V gene: TRBV24-1; J gene: TRBJ2-3; CDR3 DNA: TGTGCCACCAGTGACCTGACTAGCGGGAGTGCAGATACGCAGTATTTT; CDR3 protein: CATSDLTSGSADTQYF
clone size: .; D gene: .; V gene: TRBV5-1; J gene: TRBJ2-1; CDR3 DNA: TGCGCCAGCAGCTTGGGCGGACTGCTAACCACCAATGAGCAGTTCTTC; CDR3 protein: CASSLGGLLTTNEQFF
clone size: .; D gene: TRBD2; V gene: TRBV9; J gene: TRBJ2-1; CDR3 DNA: TGTGCCAGCAGCGTAGGTCAACTAGCGGGGCATTACAATGAGCAGTTCTTC; CDR3 protein: CASSVGQLAGHYNEQFF
clone size: .; D gene: TRBD1; V gene: TRBV30; J gene: TRBJ2-1; CDR3 DNA: TGTGCCTGGGCCGGGACAGGGACTGAGCAGTTCTTC; CDR3 protein: CAWAGTGTEQFF
clone size: .; D gene: .; V gene: TRBV19; J gene: TRBJ1-3; CDR3 DNA: TGTGCCAGTATTTCGGGCGGGGACACCATATATTTT; CDR3 protein: CASISGGDTIYF
clone size: .; D gene: TRBD1; V gene: TRBV7-2; J gene: TRBJ1-6; CDR3 DNA: TGTGCCAGCAGCAAAGGACAGGTCTCCTATAATTCACCCCTCCACTTT; CDR3 protein: CASSKGQVSYNSPLHF
clone size: once; D gene: TRBD1; V gene: TRBV7-9; J gene: TRBJ2-1; CDR3 DNA: TGTGCCAGCAGCGGACAGGGGCACAATGAGCAGTTCTTC; CDR3 protein: CASSGQGHNEQFF
clone size: .; D gene: TRBD2; V gene: TRBV24-1; J gene: TRBJ2-1; CDR3 DNA: TGTGCCACCAGTGATTCCCTACTAGCGGGAGGTTCTAATGAGCAGTTCTTC; CDR3 protein: CATSDSLLAGGSNEQFF
clone size: .; D gene: TRBD1; V gene: TRBV7-2; J gene: TRBJ1-2; CDR3 DNA: TGTGCCAGCAGCCCACAAATGACGTGGGACAGGTATGGCTACACCTTC; CDR3 protein: CASSPQMTWDRYGYTF
clone size: .; D gene: .; V gene: TRBV29-1; J gene: TRBJ1-4; CDR3 DNA: TGCAGCGTTGGTTTACTTAGGGGGGGTCCAAGCCCAACTAATGAAAAACTGTTTTTT; CDR3 protein: CSVGLLRGGPSPTNEKLFF
clone size: once; D gene: TRBD2; V gene: TRBV29-1; J gene: TRBJ2-1; CDR3 DNA: TGCAGCCCTCTAGCGGGATCCCCCTACAATGAGCAGTTCTTC; CDR3 protein: CSPLAGSPYNEQFF
clone size: few; D gene: .; V gene: TRBV5-1; J gene: TRBJ2-3; CDR3 DNA: TGCGCCAGCAGCTTGACTAGCACAGATACGCAGTATTTT; CDR3 protein: CASSLTSTDTQYF
clone size: .; D gene: TRBD1; V gene: TRBV7-2; J gene: TRBJ2-7; CDR3 DNA: TGTGCCAGCAGCTATTGGACAGGGAATTACGAGCAGTACTTC; CDR3 protein: CASSYWTGNYEQYF
clone size: .; D gene: .; V gene: TRBV12-3/TRBV12-4; J gene: TRBJ2-2; CDR3 DNA: TGTGCCAGCAACCTAGCAGCCGGGGAGCTGTTTTTT; CDR3 protein: CASNLAAGELFF